Following are 20 T cell receptor beta chains from one sample sequenced in a study of T cells after somatic rescue of genetic block. Clones were read by immunoSEQ multiplex PCR, and TCRdb kept only the in-frame ones, dropping some. Found here are over 55,000 clones, 92% of them singletons; the top ten hold approximately 3%. The sample was peripheral blood mononuclear cells (PBMCs). The receptors were sampled from a man aged 35 to 55.

The rearrangement uses TRBV19 and TRBJ1-1; no clear D gene. This CDR3 contains 15 residues. The germline gives CDR1 LNHDA, CDR2 SQIVND (reference sequence). With 3 bases removed from V and 4 bases from J, the gap between germline ends came to 15 bases. The CDR3 region is CASSIAGPLGTEAFF. The CDR3 region has the DNA TGTGCCAGTAGTATTGCGGGCCCCTTGGGCACTGAAGCTTTCTTT.

The V gene is TRBV6-1, the J gene TRBJ1-1, with D perhaps matching TRBD1 (6 bases). Germline assignment: CDR1 MNHNS and CDR2 SASEGT. Trimming shortened V by 1 base and J by 2 bases, and 17 bases separated the two germline ends. The CDR3 length is 17 residues. CDR3 region: CASSEVLWGQFNTEAFF. Written as DNA, the CDR3 is TGTGCCAGCAGTGAAGTGTTGTGGGGGCAGTTCAACACTGAAGCTTTCTTT.

The chain combines TRBV7-8 with TRBJ1-2; possible D gene TRBD1, 5 bases. Germline CDR1 and CDR2: SGHVS and FQNEAQ. The V and J ends lost 1 base and 8 bases respectively, with 17 bases between them. CDR3 length equals 15 residues. This chain's CDR3 is CASSLVGGSYFGYTF. Written as DNA, the CDR3 is TGTGCCAGCAGCTTAGTTGGGGGATCCTATTTCGGCTACACCTTC.

The chain is built from TRBV6-5 and TRBJ2-7; either TRBD1 or TRBD2 may fit D (6 bases each). This CDR3 is 13 amino acids long. Deletions cut 4 bases from V and 6 bases from J, with 13 bases between. Germline CDR1 and CDR2: MNHEY and SVGAGI. For the CDR3, the DNA is TGTGCCAGCAGTTTAACGGGGGCGTCCGAGCAGTACTTC. This translates into CASSLTGASEQYF.

The chain is built from TRBV15 and TRBJ2-1; 10 bases map to TRBD2. The CDR3 spans 16 residues. Per germline, CDR1 LNHNV and CDR2 YYDKDF (reference sequence). The junction had 15 bases not matched to a gene; V was cut back by 9 bases and J by 7 bases. The CDR3 is CATTPRLAGVGNEQFF. In DNA form, the CDR3 reads TGTGCCACTACCCCCCGGCTAGCGGGAGTGGGGAATGAGCAGTTCTTC.

A single count supports this clone. The genes are TRBV5-1 and TRBJ2-2; 11 bases match TRBD2. Germline V gives CDR1 SGHRS, CDR2 YFSETQ. CDR3 length: 17 residues. V lost 2 bases, J lost 6 bases, and 9 bases stayed unmatched. CDR3 in DNA: TGCGCCAGCAGCTTAACTAGCGGGGGCCTGGGGTCCGGGGAGCTGTTTTTT. This codes for CASSLTSGGLGSGELFF.

The genes are TRBV6-8 and TRBJ1-4; tentative D call: TRBD1 (5 bases). The CDR3 is made up of 17 amino acids. With 7 bases removed from V and 8 bases from J, the gap between germline ends came to 26 bases. Germline V gives CDR1 MNHGY, CDR2 SAAAGT. The CDR3 DNA is TGTGCCAGCACCCTATTTGACGTAGGGGACCTGAGGGAAAAACTGTTTTTT. Translating gives CASTLFDVGDLREKLFF.

This chain uses TRBV5-5 with TRBJ1-1; 7 bases are a match to TRBD1. The CDR3 has 16 residues. The germline gives CDR1 SGHKS, CDR2 YYEKEE (reference sequence). Trimming cost V 0 bases and J 5 bases; bases outside gene matches: 10. The CDR3 here is CASSLVGGGSGTEAFF. In DNA form, the CDR3 reads TGTGCCAGCAGCTTGGTAGGAGGGGGCTCGGGGACTGAAGCTTTCTTT.

This clone came up once. V gene TRBV15 combines with J gene TRBJ2-7, with D maybe TRBD2 (6 bases). The CDR3 has 17 residues. Trimming cost V 5 bases and J 3 bases, with 23 bases left between them. Germline-derived CDR1 and CDR2 are LNHNV and YYDKDF (reference sequence). The CDR3 protein is CATSPRPGGIIFYEQYF. The CDR3 DNA is TGTGCCACCAGCCCAAGGCCCGGCGGGATTATCTTCTACGAGCAGTACTTC.

This chain links TRBV7-9 with TRBJ2-7; no clear D gene. This CDR3 is 13 amino acids long. Trimming took off 5 bases at V and 0 bases at J, with 8 bases between the two ends. Germline V gene lookup returns CDR1 SEHNR and CDR2 FQNEAQ (reference sequence). The CDR3 nucleotides read TGTGCCAGCAGCCCAGAAAACTCCTACGAGCAGTACTTC. This sequence encodes CASSPENSYEQYF.

As regards this clone: Additional DNA sequences in this sample encode the identical CDR3. The chain recombines TRBV7-2 with TRBJ2-7; the match to TRBD1 covers 10 bases. This CDR3 comprises 15 residues. V shed 4 bases and J 0 bases; nucleotides not matched to a gene: 3. Germline V CDR1 and CDR2: SGHTA, FQGNSA. As DNA, the CDR3 is TGTGCCAGCAGCTCCCGGACAGGGGGCTCCTACGAGCAGTACTTC. The encoded protein is CASSSRTGGSYEQYF.

CDR3 sequence (DNA): TGTGCCAGCAGCGTAGCTCAGGGTGGCACTGAAGCTTTCTTT. Encoded protein: CASSVAQGGTEAFF. This chain joins TRBV9 and TRBJ1-1, with TRBD1 as a possible D gene (5 bases). This CDR3 contains 14 residues. Germline assignment: CDR1 SGDLS and CDR2 YYNGEE. V lost 0 bases and J lost 4, with 10 bases in between.

J is TRBJ1-2 and V is TRBV7-8; D is perhaps TRBD1 (6 bases). There are 15 residues in the CDR3. Germline V gives CDR1 SGHVS, CDR2 FQNEAQ. Trimming cost V 4 bases and J 4 bases, with 16 bases left between them. DNA for the CDR3: TGTGCCAGCAGCTGGAGGGAGGGGGTGCTCTATGGCTACACCTTC. This sequence encodes CASSWREGVLYGYTF.

The genes are TRBV4-1 and TRBJ1-5; 7 bases align to TRBD1. This CDR3 has 14 amino acids. CDR1 is MGHRA, CDR2 YSYEKL, per germline. Trimming at V came to 1 base and at J to 5 bases, leaving 2 bases not matched to a gene. The DNA for the CDR3 is TGCGCCAGCAGCCAAGGGGGGACAGATCAGCCCCAGCATTTT. This gives the protein CASSQGGTDQPQHF.

The chain uses TRBV19 and TRBJ2-6; D might be TRBD1 (5 bases). The CDR3 is 15 amino acids. The V end was cut by 6 bases, the J end by 0 bases, with 9 bases between. Germline assignment: CDR1 LNHDA and CDR2 SQIVND (reference sequence). The DNA for the CDR3 is TGTGCCAGTAGATCCGACAGCTCTGGGGCCAACGTCCTGACTTTC. Amino acids: CASRSDSSGANVLTF. Full variable domain (rest looked up from reference TRBV19 and TRBJ2-6): DGGITQSPKYLFRKEGQNVTLSCEQNLNHDAMYWYRQDPGQGLRLIYYSQIVNDFQKGDIAEGYSVSREKKESFPLTVTSAQKNPTAFYLCASRSDSSGANVLTFGAGSRLTVL.

This clone appeared a single time. In DNA, the CDR3 is TGTGCCAGCAGTTTATCTTGGGGCACAGATACGCAGTATTTT. Translated, it gives CASSLSWGTDTQYF. The chain is built from TRBV27 and TRBJ2-3, with D uncertain. The germline V and J ends were trimmed by 0 bases and 1 base, with 5 bases remaining between them. Per germline, CDR1 MNHEY and CDR2 SMNVEV (reference sequence). The CDR3 sequence is 14 residues long.

The rearrangement uses TRBV27 and TRBJ2-7, with 10 bases identical to TRBD2. This CDR3 has 15 residues. J lost 2 bases, V lost 2 bases, and 3 bases had no gene match. Germline CDR1 is MNHEY and CDR2 is SMNVEV (reference sequence). In nucleotides, the CDR3 is TGTGCCAGCAGTTTAAGGACTAGCGGACCCTACGAGCAGTACTTC. Translated, it gives CASSLRTSGPYEQYF.

This chain connects TRBV13 to TRBJ2-7; D may correspond to TRBD1 or TRBD2 (5 bases each). V lost 0 bases and J 0 bases, leaving 12 bases between the germline ends. This CDR3 spans 16 amino acids. In germline, CDR1 is PRHDT, CDR2 FYEKMQ (reference sequence). The CDR3 spells CASSLGWGIGSYEQYF. Here the CDR3 DNA reads TGTGCCAGCAGCTTAGGGTGGGGGATCGGCTCCTACGAGCAGTACTTC.

The rearrangement links TRBV14 to TRBJ1-1; D might be TRBD1 (5 bases). CDR3 size: 19 residues. Trimming removed 0 bases from V and 1 base from J, with 21 bases in between. Germline V gene sequence: CDR1 SGHDN, CDR2 FVKESK. The CDR3 here is CASSQENPTWGRKNTEAFF. CDR3 in DNA: TGTGCCAGCAGCCAAGAAAACCCCACATGGGGACGGAAGAACACTGAAGCTTTCTTT.

CDR3 bases: TGCGCCAGCAGCTTGGCGAGCGGGCAGGTCTATGGCTACACCTTC. Amino acid sequence: CASSLASGQVYGYTF. This chain joins TRBV5-1 and TRBJ1-2; D gene unclear. Trimming removed 0 bases at V and 4 bases at J, with 13 bases between. Per germline, CDR1 SGHRS and CDR2 YFSETQ. The CDR3 consists of 15 residues.